Below, 18 T cell receptor beta chains from the same sample are listed, as sequenced in a study of blood T cells in healthy people across ages. A second PCR of about 6 to 12 cycles used a sample-barcoded 5' primer and a J-beta primer mix. TCRdb passed the 5' RACE reads through MiXCR, listing each CDR3 protein once. The sample has 720,000 or so distinct CDR3 sequences, roughly 41% seen once. The sequencing input was blood. The receptors come from an elderly man in good health.

This chain connects TRBV11-3 to TRBJ2-1, with D possibly TRBD1 on 5 matching bases. V was cut by 1 base and J by 2 bases, with 15 bases left in between. This CDR3 spans 17 amino acids. Germline assignment: CDR1 SGHNT and CDR2 YENEEA. CDR3 protein: CASSLGGVQGPYNEQFF. The CDR3 nucleotides are TGTGCCAGCAGCTTAGGCGGTGTCCAGGGCCCCTACAATGAGCAGTTCTTC.

The chain employs TRBV4-3 and TRBJ2-4; D uncertain. This CDR3 has 16 amino acids. Germline V gene sequence: CDR1 LGHNA, CDR2 YSLEER. Trimming removed 0 bases at V and 2 bases at J, with 11 bases between. CDR3 residues: CASSQDDMGTKNIQYF. The CDR3 coding sequence is TGCGCCAGCAGCCAAGATGACATGGGAACCAAAAACATTCAGTACTTC.

This chain links TRBV12-3 or TRBV12-4 with TRBJ2-3; D gene uncertain. The V gene lost 6 bases and the J gene lost 4 bases, with 17 bases spanning the gap. CDR3 length: 15 amino acids. This CDR3 reads CASSPYLSVADTQYF. The CDR3 DNA sequence: TGTGCCAGCAGCCCCTATTTGTCCGTTGCAGATACGCAGTATTTT.

This clonotype has a count of ten or more. V usage is TRBV29-1 and J usage is TRBJ2-1; tentative D call: TRBD2 (5 bases). CDR3 size: 11 residues. V gave up 7 bases and J gave up 3 bases, with 7 bases separating them. In germline, CDR1 is SQVTM, CDR2 ANQGSEA. The CDR3 DNA is TGCAGCGGCAGCGGCTACAATGAGCAGTTCTTC. Encoded protein: CSGSGYNEQFF.

This chain links TRBV6-2 or TRBV6-3 with TRBJ2-1; perhaps TRBD1 as D (6 bases). Trimming cost V 5 bases and J 15 bases, with 14 bases left between them. Germline loops: CDR1 MNHEY, CDR2 SVGEGT. The CDR3 loop spans 11 amino acids. The CDR3 DNA follows: TGTGCCAGCAGTATAGGGACAAGGGTGTTCTTC. Residues: CASSIGTRVFF.

Only a few counts were recorded for this clonotype. V gene TRBV2 combines with J gene TRBJ1-2; D unclear. The CDR3 consists of 13 residues. V was shortened by 5 bases and J by 5 bases, with 12 bases between the two germline ends. CDR1 is SNHLY, CDR2 FYNNEI, per germline. The CDR3 protein is CASSIGTGYGYTF. The CDR3 coding sequence is TGTGCCAGCAGTATTGGCACGGGATATGGCTACACCTTC.

This clonotype was observed a few times. CDR3 nucleotides: TGCAGCGCCGCAGGGGGCTCGTCCGAGCAGTACTTC. Its protein is CSAAGGSSEQYF. The genes are TRBV29-1 and TRBJ2-7; 8 nucleotides agree with TRBD1. Per the germline V gene, CDR1 is SQVTM and CDR2 is ANQGSEA. The trim removed 7 bases at V and 6 bases at J, leaving 8 bases unmatched. This CDR3 contains 12 residues.

The chain has TRBV7-2 and TRBJ2-6; 7 bases are shared with TRBD1. This CDR3 region has 18 residues. CDR1 and CDR2 from the germline V gene are SGHTA and FQGNSA. V lost 0 bases, J lost 0 bases, and 5 bases stayed unmatched. The CDR3 DNA reads TGTGCCAGCAGCTTAGCCGCAGGGGGTTTCTCTGGGGCCAACGTCCTGACTTTC. This translates into CASSLAAGGFSGANVLTF.

The chain uses TRBV29-1 and TRBJ2-1, with TRBD2 matching 13 bases. V dropped 0 bases and J dropped 0; count of bases not matched to a gene: 2. This CDR3 has 17 amino acids. CDR1 and CDR2 (germline): SQVTM, ANQGSEA. CDR3 in amino acids: CSVEERLAGGSYNEQFF. DNA of the CDR3: TGCAGCGTTGAAGAAAGACTAGCGGGGGGCTCCTACAATGAGCAGTTCTTC.

Details on this clonotype: This may arise from a read error, as a much more abundant clone is one base away. This chain joins TRBV29-1 and TRBJ2-1; 9 nucleotides match TRBD1. J was trimmed by 10 bases and V by 7 bases; bases with no gene match: 14. This CDR3 is built from 14 residues. The germline V gene encodes CDR1 SQVTM and CDR2 ANQGSEA. The DNA for the CDR3 is TGCAGCGCTCGCATAAGGGGACAGGGCTACGAGCAGTTCTTC. Encoded protein: CSARIRGQGYEQFF.

V gene TRBV25-1 combines with J gene TRBJ1-4; D perhaps matches TRBD1 (6 bases). CDR3 length equals 16 residues. The V and J ends lost 1 base and 7 bases respectively, with 16 bases between them. Germline V gene sequence: CDR1 MGHDK, CDR2 SYGVNS. The DNA for the CDR3 is TGTGCCAGCAGTGAATGGTCCCCAGGGGCCGGTGAAAAACTGTTTTTT. Translation gives CASSEWSPGAGEKLFF.

This clonotype was counted many times. The CDR3 DNA reads TGCGCCAGCAGCTTGGGGCTGGACCTCAGCACAGATACGCAGTATTTT. As protein: CASSLGLDLSTDTQYF. V is TRBV5-1 and J is TRBJ2-3, with D hard to call. This CDR3 has 16 residues. Germline V gene data show CDR1 as SGHRS and CDR2 as YFSETQ. Deletions cut 0 bases from V and 0 bases from J, with 11 bases between.

Details on this clonotype: This may arise from a read error, as a much more abundant clone is one base away. The chain couples TRBV4-1 to TRBJ1-2; the D is unclear. Per the germline V gene, CDR1 is MGHRA and CDR2 is YSYEKL. This CDR3 region has 14 residues. CDR3 region: CASNQVPDNYGYTF. CDR3 bases: TGCGCCAGCAACCAAGTCCCCGATAACTATGGCTACACCTTC.

This clonotype was seen only a few times. The genes are TRBV27 and TRBJ2-7; possibly TRBD1 for D (5 bases). Trimming took off 5 bases at V and 5 bases at J, with 13 bases between the two ends. The CDR3 contains 13 residues. Germline-derived CDR1 and CDR2 are MNHEY and SMNVEV (reference sequence). CDR3 coding DNA: TGTGCCAGCAGTGTCCCAGGGTTCGACGAGCAGTACTTC. This encodes CASSVPGFDEQYF.

In this sample, this clonotype turned up a few times. CDR3 amino acids: CASSPPGLPLGYF. CDR3 bases: TGTGCCAGCAGCCCCCCGGGACTACCCCTAGGGTACTTC. The chain carries TRBV28 and TRBJ2-7; 7 nucleotides match TRBD2. Germline V gene lookup returns CDR1 MDHEN and CDR2 SYDVKM. The CDR3 is made up of 13 amino acids. Trimming removed 6 bases from V and 12 bases from J; junction bases left unmatched: 14.

This clonotype came up many times. J is TRBJ2-1 and V is TRBV7-6, with TRBD1 as a possible D gene (5 bases). The V and J ends lost 0 bases and 7 bases respectively, with 10 bases between them. CDR1 SGHVS and CDR2 FNYEAQ come from the germline V gene. This CDR3 contains 14 residues. The CDR3 loop reads CASSLAAKGNEQFF. CDR3 DNA sequence: TGTGCCAGCAGCTTAGCTGCCAAGGGGAATGAGCAGTTCTTC.

The rearrangement links TRBV11-3 to TRBJ2-7; TRBD1 might be the D (6 bases). The CDR3 totals 13 residues. Germline CDR1 reads SGHNT; CDR2 reads YENEEA. Trimming stripped 3 bases from V and 3 bases from J, with 9 bases between. CDR3: CASSLETGYEQYF. In DNA, the CDR3 is TGTGCCAGCAGCTTGGAGACAGGCTACGAGCAGTACTTC.

This chain joins TRBV4-1 and TRBJ2-1; D may match TRBD1 or TRBD2 (5 bases each). The DNA end is a closer match to TRBJ2-7, so the J assignment may be wrong. This CDR3 has 14 residues. Germline V CDR1 and CDR2: MGHRA, YSYEKL. The CDR3 sequence is CASSHGTNYNEQYF. CDR3 sequence (DNA): TGCGCCAGCAGCCATGGGACCAACTACAATGAGCAGTACTTC.